This T cell receptor (beta chain) was recorded in a study of blood T cell repertoires in COVID-19. With respect to this clone: A read error may produce the germline difference seen at one junction end.

Participants classified as exposed had met a COVID-19 case within 2 weeks before study entry. Measured with immunoSEQ multiplex PCR; TCRdb has only the in-frame clones, and not every one. In the table there are 200,000 to 300,000 clones, roughly 88% of which are singletons. Germline CDR1 SGHRS, CDR2 YFSETQ. This CDR3 has 13 residues. The clonotype originates from a woman aged 40 to 49 who had been exposed to COVID-19. J is TRBJ2-5 and V is TRBV5-1; TRBD2 is a possible D gene (5 bases). Sequencing input: PBMCs or T cells enriched from blood (not recorded which). CDR3 loop: CASIPDSAETQYF. CDR3 nucleotides: TGTGCCAGCATCCCGGACTCGGCGGAGACCCAGTACTTC.